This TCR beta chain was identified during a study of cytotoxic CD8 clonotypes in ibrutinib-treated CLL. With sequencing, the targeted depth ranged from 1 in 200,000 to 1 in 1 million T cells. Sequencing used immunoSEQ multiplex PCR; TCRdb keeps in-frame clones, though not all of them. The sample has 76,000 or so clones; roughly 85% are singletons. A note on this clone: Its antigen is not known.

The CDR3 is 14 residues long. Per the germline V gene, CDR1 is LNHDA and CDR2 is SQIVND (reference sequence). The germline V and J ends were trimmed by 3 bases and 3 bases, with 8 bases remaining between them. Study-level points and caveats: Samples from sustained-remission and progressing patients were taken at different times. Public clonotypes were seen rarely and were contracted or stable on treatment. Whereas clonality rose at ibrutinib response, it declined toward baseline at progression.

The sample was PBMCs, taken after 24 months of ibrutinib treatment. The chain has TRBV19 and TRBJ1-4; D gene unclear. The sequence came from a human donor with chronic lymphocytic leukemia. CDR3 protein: CASSIPGANEKLFF. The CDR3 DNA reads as TGTGCCAGTAGTATCCCTGGAGCTAATGAAAAACTGTTTTTT.